In its sample, the clone carrying this T cell receptor (beta chain) was seen a few times. As yet, its antigen is unknown. As handled by the study authors: Differences in CDR3 between clinicopathological groups were drawn on to build a classifier intended to discriminate distant-metastatic papillary thyroid cancer patients. With MiXCR, TCRdb reprocessed the PCR reads. The authors' filters were not applied to this entry. The table lists roughly 6,100 clones, about 29% of them singletons. This sample was taken from a study of metastatic and nonmetastatic thyroid tumors. As for the study in general: Where malignant and benign thyroid patients were concerned, repertoires were compared across blood and tumor or nodule tissue.

Study-level points and caveats: Malignant thyroid tumors reportedly had TCR beta diversity that was significantly higher than in benign nodules, in blood and tumor.

After removal of 2 bases from V and 5 bases from J, the junction contained 7 bases not matched to a gene. This CDR3 has 16 amino acids. CDR1 SGHRS and CDR2 YFSETQ come from the germline V gene. Treatment of any kind had been given to no patient before thyroid surgery. The chain uses TRBV5-1 and TRBJ2-7; 13 bases match TRBD2. Sequenced material: adjacent normal tissue. This receptor was identified in a female donor with papillary thyroid cancer or a benign thyroid nodule (not recorded which). Some clones in this sample may be carry-over from other donors' samples. The DNA for the CDR3 is TGCGCCAGCAGCTTAAGCACCGGGACTAGCGGGAACGAGCAGTACTTC. Translation gives CASSLSTGTSGNEQYF.